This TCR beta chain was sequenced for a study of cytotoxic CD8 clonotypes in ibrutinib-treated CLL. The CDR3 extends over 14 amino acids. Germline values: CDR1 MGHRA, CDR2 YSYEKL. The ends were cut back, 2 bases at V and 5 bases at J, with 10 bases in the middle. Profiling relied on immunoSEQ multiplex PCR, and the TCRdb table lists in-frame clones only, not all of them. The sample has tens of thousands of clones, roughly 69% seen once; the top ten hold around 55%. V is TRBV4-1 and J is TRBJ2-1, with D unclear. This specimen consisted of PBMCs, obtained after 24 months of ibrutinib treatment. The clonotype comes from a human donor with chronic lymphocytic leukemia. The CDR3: CASSQRANHNEQFF. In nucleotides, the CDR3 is TGCGCCAGCAGCCAACGGGCGAATCACAATGAGCAGTTCTTC.